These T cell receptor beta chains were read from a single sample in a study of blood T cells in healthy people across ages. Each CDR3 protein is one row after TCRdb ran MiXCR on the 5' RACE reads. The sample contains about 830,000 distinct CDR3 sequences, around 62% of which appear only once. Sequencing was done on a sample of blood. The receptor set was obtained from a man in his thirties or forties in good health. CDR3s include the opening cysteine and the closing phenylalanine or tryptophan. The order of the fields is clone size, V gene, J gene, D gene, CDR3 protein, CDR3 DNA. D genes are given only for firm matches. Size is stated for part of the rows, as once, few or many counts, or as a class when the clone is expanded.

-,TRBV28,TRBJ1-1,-,CASRSNRFSEAFF,TGTGCCAGCAGGTCCAACAGATTTTCTGAAGCTTTCTTT
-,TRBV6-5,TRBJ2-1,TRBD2,CASSNGLARNEQFF,TGTGCCAGCAGTAACGGACTAGCTCGGAATGAGCAGTTCTTC
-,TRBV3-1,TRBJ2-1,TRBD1,CASSSRGPGRYNEQFF,TGTGCCAGCAGTTCCAGGGGGCCAGGGCGATACAATGAGCAGTTCTTC
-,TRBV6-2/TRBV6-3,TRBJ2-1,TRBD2,CASSDGLAGGPFREYNEQFF,TGTGCCAGCAGTGACGGCCTAGCGGGGGGGCCGTTTCGGGAATACAATGAGCAGTTCTTC
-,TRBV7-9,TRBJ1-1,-,CASSLGWAALGSTEAFF,TGTGCCAGCAGCTTAGGGTGGGCAGCTCTCGGGAGCACTGAAGCTTTCTTT
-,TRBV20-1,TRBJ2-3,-,CMGGQGGRTDTQYF,TGCATGGGTGGTCAGGGGGGCCGCACAGATACGCAGTATTTT
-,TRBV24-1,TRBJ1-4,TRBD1,CATSETGAGEKLFF,TGTGCCACCAGTGAGACAGGGGCTGGTGAAAAACTGTTTTTT
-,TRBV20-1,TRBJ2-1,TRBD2,CSAPPSSGDYNEQFF,TGCAGTGCCCCGCCTTCTAGCGGGGACTACAATGAGCAGTTCTTC
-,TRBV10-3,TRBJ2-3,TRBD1,CAISVGTATDTQYF,TGTGCCATCAGTGTAGGGACAGCCACAGATACGCAGTATTTT
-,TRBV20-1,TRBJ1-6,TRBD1,CSARDRGRGRTYNSPLHF,TGCAGTGCTAGAGATAGGGGCAGGGGGCGGACCTATAATTCACCCCTCCACTTT
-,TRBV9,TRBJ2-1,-,CASSVIGLASYNEQFF,TGTGCCAGCAGCGTCATCGGGCTAGCGTCCTACAATGAGCAGTTCTTC
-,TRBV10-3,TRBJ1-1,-,CAISGDNTEAFF,TGTGCCATCAGTGGCGACAACACTGAAGCTTTCTTT
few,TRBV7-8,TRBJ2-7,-,CASSLPTGSREQYF,TGTGCCAGCAGCTTACCTACAGGGAGCCGCGAGCAGTACTTC
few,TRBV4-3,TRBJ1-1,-,CASSQDNYRVNTEAFF,TGCGCCAGCAGCCAAGATAATTACAGGGTGAACACTGAAGCTTTCTTT
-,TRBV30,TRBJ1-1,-,CAWSVVARGEAFF,TGTGCCTGGAGTGTAGTGGCCCGGGGTGAAGCTTTCTTT
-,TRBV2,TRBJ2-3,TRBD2,CASPGGTDTQYF,TGTGCCAGTCCGGGGGGTACAGATACGCAGTATTTT
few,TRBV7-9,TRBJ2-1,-,CASSPVGRGFDNEQFF,TGTGCCAGCAGCCCAGTGGGCAGGGGCTTTGACAATGAGCAGTTCTTC
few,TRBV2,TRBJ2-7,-,CASSGGNEQYF,TGTGCCAGCAGTGGAGGGAACGAGCAGTACTTC
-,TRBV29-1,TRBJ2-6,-,CSVATGNSGANVLTF,TGCAGCGTTGCGACAGGCAACTCTGGGGCCAACGTCCTGACTTTC
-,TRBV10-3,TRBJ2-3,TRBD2,CAISESQSGGNTDTQYF,TGTGCCATCAGTGAGTCTCAGAGCGGGGGAAACACAGATACGCAGTATTTT